This TCR beta chain was retrieved from a study of Ad26.COV2.S vaccination and SARS-CoV-2 variants. Across the whole study: Vaccine-arm donor from the placebo-controlled COV1001 Ad26.COV2.S trial. Study observations and caveats: The placebo group had lower spike-specific TCR breadth than the vaccine recipients did.

CDR1 and CDR2 (germline): SNHLY, FYNNEI. The CDR3 runs 11 residues. The V segment lost 8 bases and the J segment 4 bases; nucleotides outside the gene matches: 0. This clone was counted once. The antigen remains unidentified. As to treatment: some 20 received Ad26.COV2.S at low or high dose, single or two shots; about 5 received placebo; per-sample allocation not given. Samples were taken on day 63 after the first vaccine or placebo injection. Sequencing was performed with immunoSEQ multiplex PCR; in TCRdb, only in-frame clones are kept and a portion is missing. The sample holds roughly 420,000 clones, around 89% seen once.

The sequence derives from a person aged 18-60 years who received the Ad26.COV2.S COVID-19 vaccine or a placebo. This material consisted of peripheral blood, taken in a trial of Ad26.COV2.S vaccine versus placebo. This chain connects TRBV2 to TRBJ1-2, with TRBD1 matching over 8 bases. CDR3 region: CASGTGYGYTF. CDR3 DNA sequence: TGTGCCAGCGGGACAGGCTATGGCTACACCTTC.